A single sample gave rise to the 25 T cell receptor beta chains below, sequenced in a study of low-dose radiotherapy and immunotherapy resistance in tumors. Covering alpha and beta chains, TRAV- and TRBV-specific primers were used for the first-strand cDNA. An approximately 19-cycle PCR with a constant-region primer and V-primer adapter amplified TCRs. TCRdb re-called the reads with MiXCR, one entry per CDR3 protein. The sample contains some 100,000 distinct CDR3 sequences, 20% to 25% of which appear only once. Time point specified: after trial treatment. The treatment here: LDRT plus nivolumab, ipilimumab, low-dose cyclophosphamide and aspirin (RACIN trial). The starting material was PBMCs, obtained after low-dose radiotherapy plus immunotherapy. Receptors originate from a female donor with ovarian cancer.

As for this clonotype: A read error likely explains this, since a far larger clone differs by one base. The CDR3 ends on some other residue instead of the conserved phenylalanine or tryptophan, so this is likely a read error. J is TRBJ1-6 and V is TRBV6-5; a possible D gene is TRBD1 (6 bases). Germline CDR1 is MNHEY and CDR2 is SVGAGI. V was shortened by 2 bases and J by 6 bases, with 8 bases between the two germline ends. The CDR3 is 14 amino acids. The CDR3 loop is CASSYGGGNSPLHY. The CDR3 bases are TGTGCCAGCAGTTACGGAGGGGGTAATTCACCCCTCCACTAT.

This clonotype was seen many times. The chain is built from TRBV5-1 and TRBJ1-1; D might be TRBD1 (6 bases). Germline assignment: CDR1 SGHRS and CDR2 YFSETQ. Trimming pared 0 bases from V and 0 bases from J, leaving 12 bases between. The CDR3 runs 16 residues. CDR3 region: CASSLGQARMNTEAFF. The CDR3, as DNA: TGCGCCAGCAGCTTGGGACAGGCCCGTATGAACACTGAAGCTTTCTTT.

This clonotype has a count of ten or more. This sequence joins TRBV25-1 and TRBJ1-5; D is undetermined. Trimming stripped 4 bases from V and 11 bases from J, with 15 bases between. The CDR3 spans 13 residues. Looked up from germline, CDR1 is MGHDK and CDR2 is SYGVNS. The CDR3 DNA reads TGTGCCAGCAGTGGGACGGTCCAAGAGGCCCAGCATTTT. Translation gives CASSGTVQEAQHF.

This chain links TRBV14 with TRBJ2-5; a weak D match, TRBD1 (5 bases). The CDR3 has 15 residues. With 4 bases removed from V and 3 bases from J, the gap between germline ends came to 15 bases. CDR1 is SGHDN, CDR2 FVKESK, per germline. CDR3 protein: CASSPKGAGKETQYF. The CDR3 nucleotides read TGTGCCAGCAGCCCCAAAGGGGCAGGGAAAGAGACCCAGTACTTC.

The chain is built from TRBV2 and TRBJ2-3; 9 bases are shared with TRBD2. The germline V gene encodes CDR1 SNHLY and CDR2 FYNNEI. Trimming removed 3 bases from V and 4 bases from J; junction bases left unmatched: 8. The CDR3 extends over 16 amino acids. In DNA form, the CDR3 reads TGTGCCAGCAGTGATGGACTAGCGACGTTTTCAGATACGCAGTATTTT. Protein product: CASSDGLATFSDTQYF.

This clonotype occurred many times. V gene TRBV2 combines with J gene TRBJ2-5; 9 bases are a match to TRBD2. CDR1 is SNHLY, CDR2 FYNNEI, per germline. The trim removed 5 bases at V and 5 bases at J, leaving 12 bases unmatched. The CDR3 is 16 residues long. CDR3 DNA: TGTGCCAGCAGTCTATGGAAAGCGGGGGGCTGGGAGACCCAGTACTTC. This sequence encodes CASSLWKAGGWETQYF.

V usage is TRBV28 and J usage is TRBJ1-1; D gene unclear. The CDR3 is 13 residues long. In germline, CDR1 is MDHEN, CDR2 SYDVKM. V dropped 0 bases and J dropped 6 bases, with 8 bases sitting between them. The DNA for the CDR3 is TGTGCCAGCAGTTTATGGGAGAATCCTGAAGCTTTCTTT. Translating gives CASSLWENPEAFF.

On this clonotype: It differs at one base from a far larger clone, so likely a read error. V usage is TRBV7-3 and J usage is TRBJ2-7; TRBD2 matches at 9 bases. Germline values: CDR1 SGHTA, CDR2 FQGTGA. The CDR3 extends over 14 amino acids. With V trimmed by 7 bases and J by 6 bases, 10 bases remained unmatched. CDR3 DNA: TGTGCCAGCATGGCCACTAGCGGGCGTTTCGAGCAGTACTTC. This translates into CASMATSGRFEQYF.

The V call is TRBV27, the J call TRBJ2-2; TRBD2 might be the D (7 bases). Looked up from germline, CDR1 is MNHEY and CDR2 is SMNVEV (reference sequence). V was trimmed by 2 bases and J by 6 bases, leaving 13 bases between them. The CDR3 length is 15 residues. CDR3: CASSLDPGGPGELFF. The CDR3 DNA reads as TGTGCCAGCAGTTTAGACCCGGGGGGCCCCGGGGAGCTGTTTTTT.

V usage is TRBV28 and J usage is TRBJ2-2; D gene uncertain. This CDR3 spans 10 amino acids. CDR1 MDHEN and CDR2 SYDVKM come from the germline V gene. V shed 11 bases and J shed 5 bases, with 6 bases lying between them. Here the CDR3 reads CAGPTGELFF. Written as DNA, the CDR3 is TGTGCCGGCCCGACCGGGGAGCTGTTTTTT. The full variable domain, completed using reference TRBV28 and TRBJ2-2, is DVKVTQSSRYLVKRTGEKVFLECVQDMDHENMFWYRQDPGLGLRLIYFSYDVKMKEKGDIPEGYSVSREKKERFSLILESASTNQTSMYLCAGPTGELFFGEGSRLTVL.

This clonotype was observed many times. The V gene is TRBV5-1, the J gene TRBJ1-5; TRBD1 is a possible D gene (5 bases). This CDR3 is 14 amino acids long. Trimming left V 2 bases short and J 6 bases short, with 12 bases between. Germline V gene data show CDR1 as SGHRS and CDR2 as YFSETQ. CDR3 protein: CASSFLGDGQPQHF. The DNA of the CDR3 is TGCGCCAGCAGCTTTCTGGGGGACGGTCAGCCCCAGCATTTT.

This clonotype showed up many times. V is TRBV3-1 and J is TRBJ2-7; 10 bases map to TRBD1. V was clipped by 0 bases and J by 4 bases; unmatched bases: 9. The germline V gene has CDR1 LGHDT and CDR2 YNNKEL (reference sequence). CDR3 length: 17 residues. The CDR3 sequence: CASSQDRSGQGGYEQYF. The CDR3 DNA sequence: TGTGCCAGCAGCCAAGATAGGAGCGGACAGGGGGGGTACGAGCAGTACTTC.

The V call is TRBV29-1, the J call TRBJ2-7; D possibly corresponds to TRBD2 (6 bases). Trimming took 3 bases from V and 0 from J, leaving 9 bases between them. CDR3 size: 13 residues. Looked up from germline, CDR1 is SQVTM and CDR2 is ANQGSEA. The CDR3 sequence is CSVEGGTSYEQYF. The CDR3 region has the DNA TGCAGCGTTGAGGGCGGGACCTCCTACGAGCAGTACTTC.

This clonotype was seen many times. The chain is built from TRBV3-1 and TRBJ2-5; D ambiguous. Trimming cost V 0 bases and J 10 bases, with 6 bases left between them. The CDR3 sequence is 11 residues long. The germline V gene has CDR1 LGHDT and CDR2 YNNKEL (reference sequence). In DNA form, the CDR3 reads TGTGCCAGCAGCCAAGATGTGGGCCAGTACTTC. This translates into CASSQDVGQYF.

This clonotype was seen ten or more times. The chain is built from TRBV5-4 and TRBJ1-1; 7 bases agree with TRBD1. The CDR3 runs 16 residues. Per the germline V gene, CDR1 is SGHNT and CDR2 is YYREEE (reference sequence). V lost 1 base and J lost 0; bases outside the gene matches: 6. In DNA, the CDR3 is TGTGCCAGCAGCTTGTGGCCGGGACAGATGAACACTGAAGCTTTCTTT. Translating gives CASSLWPGQMNTEAFF.

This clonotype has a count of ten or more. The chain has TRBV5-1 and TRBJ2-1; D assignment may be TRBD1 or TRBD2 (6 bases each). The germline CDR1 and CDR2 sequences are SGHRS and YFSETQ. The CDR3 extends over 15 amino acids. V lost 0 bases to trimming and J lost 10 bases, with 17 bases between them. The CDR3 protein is CASSLAGHPEGEQFF. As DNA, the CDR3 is TGCGCCAGCAGCTTGGCGGGACACCCGGAGGGGGAGCAGTTCTTC. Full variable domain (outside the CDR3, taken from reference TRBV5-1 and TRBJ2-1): KAGVTQTPRYLIKTRGQQVTLSCSPISGHRSVSWYQQTPGQGLQFLFEYFSETQRNKGNFPGRFSGRQFSNSRSEMNVSTLELGDSALYLCASSLAGHPEGEQFFGPGTRLTVL.

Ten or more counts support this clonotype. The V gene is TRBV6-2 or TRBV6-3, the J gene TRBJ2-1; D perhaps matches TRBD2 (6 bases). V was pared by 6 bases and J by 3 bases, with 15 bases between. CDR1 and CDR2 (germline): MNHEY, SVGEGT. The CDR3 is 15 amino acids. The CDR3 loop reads CASSRGTYFYNEQFF. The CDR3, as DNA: TGTGCCAGCAGCCGCGGGACTTACTTCTACAATGAGCAGTTCTTC.

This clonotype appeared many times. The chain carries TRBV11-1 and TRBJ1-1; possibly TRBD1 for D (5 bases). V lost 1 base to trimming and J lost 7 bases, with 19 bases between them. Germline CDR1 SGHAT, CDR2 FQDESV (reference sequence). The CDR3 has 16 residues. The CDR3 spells CASSLEGGARMNEAFF. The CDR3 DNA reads TGTGCCAGCAGCTTAGAAGGCGGGGCCCGGATGAATGAAGCTTTCTTT.

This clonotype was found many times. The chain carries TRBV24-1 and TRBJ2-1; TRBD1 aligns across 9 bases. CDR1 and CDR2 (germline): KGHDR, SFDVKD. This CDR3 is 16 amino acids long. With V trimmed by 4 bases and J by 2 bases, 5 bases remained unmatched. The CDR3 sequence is CATSDRDRATYNEQFF. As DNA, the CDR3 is TGTGCCACCAGTGACCGGGACAGGGCGACCTACAATGAGCAGTTCTTC.

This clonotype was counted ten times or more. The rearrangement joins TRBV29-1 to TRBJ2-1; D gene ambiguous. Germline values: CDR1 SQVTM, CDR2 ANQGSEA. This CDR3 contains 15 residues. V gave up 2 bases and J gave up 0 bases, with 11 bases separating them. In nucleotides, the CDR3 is TGCAGCGTTGAAAGGGCAGGCTACTCCTACAATGAGCAGTTCTTC. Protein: CSVERAGYSYNEQFF.

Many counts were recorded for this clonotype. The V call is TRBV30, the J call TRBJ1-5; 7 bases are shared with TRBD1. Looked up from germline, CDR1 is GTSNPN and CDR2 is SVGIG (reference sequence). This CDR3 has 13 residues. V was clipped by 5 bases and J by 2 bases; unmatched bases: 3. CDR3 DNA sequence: TGTGCCTGGTCTACAGGGGGCAATCAGCCCCAGCATTTT. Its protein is CAWSTGGNQPQHF.

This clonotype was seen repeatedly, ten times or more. CDR3 sequence reads: CASRDGRTYTDTQYF. DNA of the CDR3: TGTGCCAGCAGGGACGGACGGACCTACACAGATACGCAGTATTTT. The chain recombines TRBV5-8 with TRBJ2-3; no definite D call. The CDR3 length is 15 residues. Per germline, CDR1 SGHTS and CDR2 YDEGEE. The V end lost 5 bases, the J end lost 2 bases, and 15 bases lay between the germline ends. The full variable domain, its missing parts supplied by reference TRBV5-8 and TRBJ2-3, is EAGVTQSPTHLIKTRGQQATLRCSPISGHTSVYWYQQALGLGLQFLLWYDEGEERNRGNFPPRFSGRQFPNYSSELNVNALELEDSALYLCASRDGRTYTDTQYFGPGTRLTVL.

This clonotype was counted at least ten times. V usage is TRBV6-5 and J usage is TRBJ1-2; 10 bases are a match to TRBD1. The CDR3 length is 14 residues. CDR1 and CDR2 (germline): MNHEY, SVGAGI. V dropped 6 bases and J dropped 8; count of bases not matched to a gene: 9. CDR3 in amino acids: CASSRGQGGWGYTF. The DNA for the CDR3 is TGTGCCAGCAGCCGCGGACAGGGGGGTTGGGGCTACACCTTC.

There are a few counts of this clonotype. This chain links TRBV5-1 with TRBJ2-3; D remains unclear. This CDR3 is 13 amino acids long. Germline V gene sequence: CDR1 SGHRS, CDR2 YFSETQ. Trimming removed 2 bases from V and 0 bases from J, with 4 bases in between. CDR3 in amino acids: CASSFESTDTQYF. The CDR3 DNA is TGCGCCAGCAGCTTCGAAAGCACAGATACGCAGTATTTT. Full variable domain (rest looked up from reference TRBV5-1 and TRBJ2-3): KAGVTQTPRYLIKTRGQQVTLSCSPISGHRSVSWYQQTPGQGLQFLFEYFSETQRNKGNFPGRFSGRQFSNSRSEMNVSTLELGDSALYLCASSFESTDTQYFGPGTRLTVL.

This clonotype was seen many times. For the CDR3, the DNA is TGTGCCAGCTCAACGACAGGGGGCGATTATAATTCACCCCTCCACTTT. Translated, it gives CASSTTGGDYNSPLHF. This sequence joins TRBV18 and TRBJ1-6; 10 bases are shared with TRBD1. Germline V gene data show CDR1 as KGHSH and CDR2 as LQKENI. V trimming: 5 bases; J trimming: 4 bases; junction bases outside the gene matches: 5. The CDR3 length is 16 residues.